This T cell receptor (beta chain) was captured by sequencing in a study of CD8 T cells in ankylosing spondylitis. General study results and limits: Reports of some motif variants in reactive arthritis synovial fluid and blood predate this one. Seemingly distinctive of ankylosing spondylitis blood was a TCR beta motif formed by eight highly homologous variants. Significant enrichment of disease-linked clones was reported in matched ankylosing spondylitis synovial fluid.

TCRdb ran MiXCR on the 5' RACE reads and lists one entry per CDR3 protein. The table has approximately 290,000 distinct CDR3 sequences, less than 25% seen once. As regards this clonotype: Its target is unknown.

This CDR3 contains 15 residues. Trimming removed 2 bases at V and 0 bases at J, with 11 bases between. Germline V lookup: CDR1 MDHEN, CDR2 SYDVKM. The receptor's source is a female donor with ankylosing spondylitis or in good health (not recorded which). Sequencing was done on a sample of blood, either unsorted or a sorted T cell fraction (not recorded which). The chain combines TRBV28 with TRBJ2-7; D perhaps matches TRBD2 (5 bases). The CDR3 DNA sequence: TGTGCCAGCAGTTTACGGGGAGTACGCTCCTACGAGCAGTACTTC. Encoded protein: CASSLRGVRSYEQYF.